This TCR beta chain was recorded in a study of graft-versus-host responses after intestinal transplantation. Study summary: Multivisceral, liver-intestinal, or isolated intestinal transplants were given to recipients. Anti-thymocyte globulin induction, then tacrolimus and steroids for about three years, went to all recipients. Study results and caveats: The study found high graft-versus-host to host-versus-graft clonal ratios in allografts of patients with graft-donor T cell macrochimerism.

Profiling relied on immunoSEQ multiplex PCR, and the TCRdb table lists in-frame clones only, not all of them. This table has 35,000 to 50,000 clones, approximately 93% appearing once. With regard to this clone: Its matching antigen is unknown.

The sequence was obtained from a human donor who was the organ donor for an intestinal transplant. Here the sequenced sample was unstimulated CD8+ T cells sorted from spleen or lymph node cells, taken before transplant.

The CDR3 here is CASSVRSGGKGYNEQFF. The CDR3 DNA follows: TGTGCCAGCAGCGTTAGATCGGGAGGGAAGGGTTACAATGAGCAGTTCTTC. J is TRBJ2-1 and V is TRBV9, with 8 bases identical to TRBD2. This CDR3 region has 17 residues. J gave up 4 bases and V 2 bases, and 11 bases lay outside the gene matches. Looked up from germline, CDR1 is SGDLS and CDR2 is YYNGEE.